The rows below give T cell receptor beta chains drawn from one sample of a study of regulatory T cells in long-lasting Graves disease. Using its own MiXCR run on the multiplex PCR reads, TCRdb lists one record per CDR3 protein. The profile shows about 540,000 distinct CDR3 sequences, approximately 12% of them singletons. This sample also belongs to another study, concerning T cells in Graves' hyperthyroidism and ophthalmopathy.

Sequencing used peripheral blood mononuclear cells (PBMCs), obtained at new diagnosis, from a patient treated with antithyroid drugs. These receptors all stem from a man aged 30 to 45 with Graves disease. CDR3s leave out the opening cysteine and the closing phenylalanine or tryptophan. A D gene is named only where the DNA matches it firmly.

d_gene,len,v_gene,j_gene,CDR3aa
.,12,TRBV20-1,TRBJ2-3,SATSGPFTDTQY
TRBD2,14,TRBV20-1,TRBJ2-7,SGRGVGLAGAYEQY
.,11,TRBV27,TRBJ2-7,ASRVSTRSEQY
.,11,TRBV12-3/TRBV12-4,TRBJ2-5,ASSLEPRETQY
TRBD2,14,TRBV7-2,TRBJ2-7,ASSLGLAGVSYEQY
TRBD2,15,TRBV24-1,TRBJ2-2,ATSVDSGRAGTGELF
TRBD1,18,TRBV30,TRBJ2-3,AWSVLNRETGWVDTDTQY
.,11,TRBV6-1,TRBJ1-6,ASRPSEASPLH
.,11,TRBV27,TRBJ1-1,ASSATGNTEAF
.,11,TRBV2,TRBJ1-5,ASSLTQVQPQH
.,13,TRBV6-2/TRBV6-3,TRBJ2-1,AIVKGTGARNEQF
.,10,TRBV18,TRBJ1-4,ASSPAGEKLF
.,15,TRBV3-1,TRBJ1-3,ASSQDFGRASGNTIY
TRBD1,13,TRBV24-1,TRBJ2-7,ATSDATGGYYEQY
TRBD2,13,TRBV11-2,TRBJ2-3,ASSRGTGGVYTQY
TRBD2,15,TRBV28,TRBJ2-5,ASSPPEASGRGETQY
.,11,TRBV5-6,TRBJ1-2,ASSFRPAYGYT
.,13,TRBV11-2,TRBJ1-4,ASSFGLAGTEKLF
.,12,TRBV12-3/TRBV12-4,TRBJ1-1,ASSFVSGRREAF
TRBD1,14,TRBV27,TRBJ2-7,AWRGGAVGMTYEQY
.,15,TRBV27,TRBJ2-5,ASRTPPGAGLKETQY
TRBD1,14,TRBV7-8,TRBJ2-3,ASSRFRDRGSDTQY
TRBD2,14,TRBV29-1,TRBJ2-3,SVEAGLAEHTDTQY
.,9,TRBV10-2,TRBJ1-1,ASSQGQGAF
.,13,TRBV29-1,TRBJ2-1,SVLPYREAYNEQF
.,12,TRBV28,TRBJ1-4,ASTSPVLNEKLF
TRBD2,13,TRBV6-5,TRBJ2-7,ASSYSASGGYEQY
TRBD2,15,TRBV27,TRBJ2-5,ASSRGLAGGWEETQY
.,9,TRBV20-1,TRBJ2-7,SARVPPGQY
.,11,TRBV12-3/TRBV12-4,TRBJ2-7,ASCRTETYEQY
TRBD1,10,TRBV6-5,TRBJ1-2,ASSFDRAGYT